One T cell receptor (beta chain) is described in this entry. The target antigen is unknown. The data belong to a study of cytomegalovirus exposure and HLA in healthy donors. Across the whole study: The use of the same platform for the 110 or so validation repertoires and the 550 to 850 first-cohort repertoires was reported by a later analysis.

The repertoire was sequenced with immunoSEQ multiplex PCR; TCRdb's copy has only in-frame clones and lacks some. The table has about 120,000 clones, roughly 90% seen once. Study-wide points: Associated with cytomegalovirus, according to the listing, were around 170 TCR beta chains. Cytomegalovirus status was reportedly diagnosed by the classifier with high specificity and sensitivity.

This CDR3 region has 14 residues. Unmatched junction bases numbered 5, after V lost 3 bases and J lost 2 bases. Germline CDR1 reads SGHDT; CDR2 reads YYEEEE. Sequencing was performed on PBMCs. The receptor's source is a woman aged 18-29 years in good health and CMV-seropositive. The chain has TRBV5-6 and TRBJ2-7; TRBD1 matches at 7 bases. The CDR3 spells CASSSTGSAYEQYF. In DNA, the CDR3 is TGTGCCAGCAGCTCGACAGGGAGCGCCTACGAGCAGTACTTC. The whole variable domain, remainder taken from reference TRBV5-6 and TRBJ2-7, is DAGVTQSPTHLIKTRGQQVTLRCSPKSGHDTVSWYQQALGQGPQFIFQYYEEEERQRGNFPDRFSGHQFPNYSSELNVNALLLGDSALYLCASSSTGSAYEQYFGPGTRLTVT.